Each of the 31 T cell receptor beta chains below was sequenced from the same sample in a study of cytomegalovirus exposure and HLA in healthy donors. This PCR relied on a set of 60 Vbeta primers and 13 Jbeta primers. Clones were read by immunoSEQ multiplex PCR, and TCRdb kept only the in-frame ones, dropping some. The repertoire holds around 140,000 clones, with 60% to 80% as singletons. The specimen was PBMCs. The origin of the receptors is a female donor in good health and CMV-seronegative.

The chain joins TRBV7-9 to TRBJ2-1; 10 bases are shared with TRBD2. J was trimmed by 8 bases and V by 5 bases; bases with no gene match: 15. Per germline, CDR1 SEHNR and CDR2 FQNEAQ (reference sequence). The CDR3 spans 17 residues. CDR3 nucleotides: TGTGCCAGCAGCCTAGGTGTCGGACTAGCGGTAATTGATGAGCAGTTCTTC. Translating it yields CASSLGVGLAVIDEQFF. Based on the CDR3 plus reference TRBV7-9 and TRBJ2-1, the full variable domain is DTGVSQNPRHKITKRGQNVTFRCDPISEHNRLYWYRQTLGQGPEFLTYFQNEAQLEKSRLLSDRFSAERPKGSFSTLEIQRTEQGDSAMYLCASSLGVGLAVIDEQFFGPGTRLTVL.

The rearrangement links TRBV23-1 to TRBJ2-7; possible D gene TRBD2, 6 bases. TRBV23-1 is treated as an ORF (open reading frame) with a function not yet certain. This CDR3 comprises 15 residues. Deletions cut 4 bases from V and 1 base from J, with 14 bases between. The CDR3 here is CASSPGGCLSYEQYF. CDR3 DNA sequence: TGCGCCAGCAGTCCCGGGGGTTGCCTATCCTACGAGCAGTACTTC.

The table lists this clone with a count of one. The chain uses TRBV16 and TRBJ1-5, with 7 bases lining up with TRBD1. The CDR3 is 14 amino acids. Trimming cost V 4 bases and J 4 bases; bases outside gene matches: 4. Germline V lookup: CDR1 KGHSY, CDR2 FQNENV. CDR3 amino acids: CASSPGTANQPQHF. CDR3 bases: TGTGCCAGCAGCCCCGGGACAGCAAATCAGCCCCAGCATTTT.

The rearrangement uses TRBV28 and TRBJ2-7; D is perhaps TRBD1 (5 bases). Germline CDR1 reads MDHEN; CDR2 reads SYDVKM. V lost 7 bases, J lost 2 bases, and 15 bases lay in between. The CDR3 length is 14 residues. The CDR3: CASKREEGAYEQYF. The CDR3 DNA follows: TGTGCCAGCAAAAGAGAGGAAGGGGCCTACGAGCAGTACTTC.

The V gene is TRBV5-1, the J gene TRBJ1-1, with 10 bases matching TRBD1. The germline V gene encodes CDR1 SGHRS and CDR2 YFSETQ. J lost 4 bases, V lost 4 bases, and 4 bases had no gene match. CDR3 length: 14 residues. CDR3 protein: CASSGTGARTEAFF. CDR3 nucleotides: TGCGCCAGCAGCGGGACAGGGGCTCGCACTGAAGCTTTCTTT.

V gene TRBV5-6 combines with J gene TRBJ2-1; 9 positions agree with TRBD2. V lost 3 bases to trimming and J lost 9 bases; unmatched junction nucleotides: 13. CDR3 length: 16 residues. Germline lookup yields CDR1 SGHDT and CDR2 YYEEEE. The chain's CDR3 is CASSWPGLASRSEQFF. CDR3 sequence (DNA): TGTGCCAGCAGCTGGCCCGGACTAGCGAGTCGAAGTGAGCAGTTCTTC. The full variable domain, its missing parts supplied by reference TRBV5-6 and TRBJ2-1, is DAGVTQSPTHLIKTRGQQVTLRCSPKSGHDTVSWYQQALGQGPQFIFQYYEEEERQRGNFPDRFSGHQFPNYSSELNVNALLLGDSALYLCASSWPGLASRSEQFFGPGTRLTVL.

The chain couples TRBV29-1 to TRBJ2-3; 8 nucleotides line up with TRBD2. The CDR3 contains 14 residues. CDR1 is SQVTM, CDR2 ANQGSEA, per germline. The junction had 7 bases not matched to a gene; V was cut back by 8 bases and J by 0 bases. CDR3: CSYSPGGSTDTQYF. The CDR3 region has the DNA TGCAGCTATTCCCCGGGAGGGAGCACAGATACGCAGTATTTT.

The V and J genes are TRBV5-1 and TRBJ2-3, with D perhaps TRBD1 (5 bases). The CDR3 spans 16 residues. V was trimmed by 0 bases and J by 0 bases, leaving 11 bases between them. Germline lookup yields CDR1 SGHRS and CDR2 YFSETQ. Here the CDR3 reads CASSLALTGSTDTQYF. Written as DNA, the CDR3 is TGCGCCAGCAGCTTGGCGTTAACAGGTAGCACAGATACGCAGTATTTT.

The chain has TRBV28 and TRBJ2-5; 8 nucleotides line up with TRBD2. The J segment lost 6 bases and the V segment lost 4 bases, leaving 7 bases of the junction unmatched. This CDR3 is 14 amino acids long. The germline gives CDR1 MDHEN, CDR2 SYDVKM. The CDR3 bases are TGTGCCAGCAGTTCCATAGCGGGACGGCAGACCCAGTACTTC. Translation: CASSSIAGRQTQYF.

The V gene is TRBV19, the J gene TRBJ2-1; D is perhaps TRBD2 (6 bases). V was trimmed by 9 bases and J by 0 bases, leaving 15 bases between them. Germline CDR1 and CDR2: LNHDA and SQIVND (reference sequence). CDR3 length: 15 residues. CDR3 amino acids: CASRSLASSYNEQFF. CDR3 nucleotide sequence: TGTGCCAGCAGATCACTAGCCAGCTCCTACAATGAGCAGTTCTTC. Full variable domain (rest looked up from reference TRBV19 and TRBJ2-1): DGGITQSPKYLFRKEGQNVTLSCEQNLNHDAMYWYRQDPGQGLRLIYYSQIVNDFQKGDIAEGYSVSREKKESFPLTVTSAQKNPTAFYLCASRSLASSYNEQFFGPGTRLTVL.

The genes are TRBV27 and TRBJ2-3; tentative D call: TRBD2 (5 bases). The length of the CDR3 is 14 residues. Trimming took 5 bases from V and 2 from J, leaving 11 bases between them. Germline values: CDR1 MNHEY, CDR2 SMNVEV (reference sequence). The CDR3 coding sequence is TGTGCCAGCAGTCTTGGACTCGTCACAGATACGCAGTATTTT. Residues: CASSLGLVTDTQYF.

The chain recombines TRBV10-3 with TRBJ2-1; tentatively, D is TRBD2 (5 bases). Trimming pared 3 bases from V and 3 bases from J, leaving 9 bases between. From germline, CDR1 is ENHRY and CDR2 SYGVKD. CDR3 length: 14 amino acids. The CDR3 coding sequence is TGTGCCATCAGTGATGGCGCGGGCTACAATGAGCAGTTCTTC. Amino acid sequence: CAISDGAGYNEQFF.

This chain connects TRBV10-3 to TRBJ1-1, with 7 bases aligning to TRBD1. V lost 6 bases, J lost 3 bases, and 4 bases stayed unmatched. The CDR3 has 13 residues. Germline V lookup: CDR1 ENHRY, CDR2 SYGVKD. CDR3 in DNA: TGTGCCATCAGATTAACAGGGGACACTGAAGCTTTCTTT. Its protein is CAIRLTGDTEAFF.

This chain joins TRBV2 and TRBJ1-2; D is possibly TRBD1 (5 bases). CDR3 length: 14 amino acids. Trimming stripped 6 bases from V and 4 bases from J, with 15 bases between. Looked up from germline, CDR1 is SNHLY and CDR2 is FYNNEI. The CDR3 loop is CASREREGSYGYTF. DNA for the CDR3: TGTGCCAGCAGGGAGAGGGAGGGGTCCTATGGCTACACCTTC.

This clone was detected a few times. This CDR3 is CATSSSRGANTEAFF. In nucleotides, the CDR3 is TGTGCCACCAGCTCTAGCCGCGGCGCGAACACTGAAGCTTTCTTT. The genes are TRBV15 and TRBJ1-1; unclear D gene. The CDR3 loop spans 15 amino acids. CDR1 and CDR2 (germline): LNHNV, YYDKDF (reference sequence). Trimming shortened V by 5 bases and J by 1 base, and 14 bases separated the two germline ends.

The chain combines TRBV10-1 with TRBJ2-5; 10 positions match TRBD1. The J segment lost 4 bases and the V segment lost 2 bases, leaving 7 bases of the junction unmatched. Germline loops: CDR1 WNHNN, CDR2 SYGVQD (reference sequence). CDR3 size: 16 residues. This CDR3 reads CASSEGTTGGRETQYF. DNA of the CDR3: TGCGCCAGCAGTGAGGGGACGACAGGGGGCAGAGAGACCCAGTACTTC.

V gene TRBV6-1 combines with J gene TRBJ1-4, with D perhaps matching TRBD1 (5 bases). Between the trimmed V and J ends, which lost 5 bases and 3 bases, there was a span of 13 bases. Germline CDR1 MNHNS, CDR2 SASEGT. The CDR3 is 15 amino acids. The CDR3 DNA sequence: TGTGCCAGCAGTTCGTTAGGGGCGCCTAATGAAAAACTGTTTTTT. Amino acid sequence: CASSSLGAPNEKLFF.

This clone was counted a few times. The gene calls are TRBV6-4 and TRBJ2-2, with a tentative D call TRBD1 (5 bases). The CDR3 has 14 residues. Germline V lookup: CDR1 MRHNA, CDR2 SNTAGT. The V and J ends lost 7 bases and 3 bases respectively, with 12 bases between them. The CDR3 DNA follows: TGTGCCAGCAAGGGTTTAGGGGACACCGGGGAGCTGTTTTTT. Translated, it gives CASKGLGDTGELFF.

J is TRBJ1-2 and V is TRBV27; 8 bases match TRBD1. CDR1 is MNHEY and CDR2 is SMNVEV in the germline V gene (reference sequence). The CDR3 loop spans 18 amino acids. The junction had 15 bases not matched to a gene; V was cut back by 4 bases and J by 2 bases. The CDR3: CASSSSLFDRGENYGYTF. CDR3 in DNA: TGTGCCAGCAGTTCCTCCCTATTCGACAGGGGCGAAAACTATGGCTACACCTTC.

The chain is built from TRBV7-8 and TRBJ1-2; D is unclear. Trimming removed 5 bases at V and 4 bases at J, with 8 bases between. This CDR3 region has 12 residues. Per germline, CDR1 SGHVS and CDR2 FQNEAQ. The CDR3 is CASSPHVYGYTF. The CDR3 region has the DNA TGTGCCAGCAGCCCCCATGTCTATGGCTACACCTTC.

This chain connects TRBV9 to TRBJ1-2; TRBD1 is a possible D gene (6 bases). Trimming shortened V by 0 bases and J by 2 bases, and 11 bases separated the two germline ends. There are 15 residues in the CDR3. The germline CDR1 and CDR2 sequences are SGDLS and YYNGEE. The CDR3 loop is CASSVGYRENYGYTF. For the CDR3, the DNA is TGTGCCAGCAGCGTAGGCTACAGGGAGAACTATGGCTACACCTTC.

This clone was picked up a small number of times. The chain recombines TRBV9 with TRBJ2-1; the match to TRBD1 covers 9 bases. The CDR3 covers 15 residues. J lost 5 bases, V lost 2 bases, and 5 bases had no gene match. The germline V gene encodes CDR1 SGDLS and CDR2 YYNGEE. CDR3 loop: CASSVGTGFDNEQFF. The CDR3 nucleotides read TGTGCCAGCAGCGTCGGGACAGGGTTCGACAATGAGCAGTTCTTC.

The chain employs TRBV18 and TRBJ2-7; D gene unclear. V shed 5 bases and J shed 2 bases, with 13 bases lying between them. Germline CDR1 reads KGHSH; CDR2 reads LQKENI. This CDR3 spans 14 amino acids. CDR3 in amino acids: CASSARSAAYEQYF. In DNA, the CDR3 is TGTGCCAGCTCAGCTCGTTCTGCGGCCTACGAGCAGTACTTC.

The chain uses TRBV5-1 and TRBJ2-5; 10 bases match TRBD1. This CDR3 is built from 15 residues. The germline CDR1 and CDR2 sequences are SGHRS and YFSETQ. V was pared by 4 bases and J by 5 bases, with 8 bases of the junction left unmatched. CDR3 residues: CASSQDRGRWETQYF. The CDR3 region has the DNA TGCGCCAGCAGCCAAGACAGGGGGCGTTGGGAGACCCAGTACTTC. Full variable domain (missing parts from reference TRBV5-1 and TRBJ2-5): KAGVTQTPRYLIKTRGQQVTLSCSPISGHRSVSWYQQTPGQGLQFLFEYFSETQRNKGNFPGRFSGRQFSNSRSEMNVSTLELGDSALYLCASSQDRGRWETQYFGPGTRLLVL.

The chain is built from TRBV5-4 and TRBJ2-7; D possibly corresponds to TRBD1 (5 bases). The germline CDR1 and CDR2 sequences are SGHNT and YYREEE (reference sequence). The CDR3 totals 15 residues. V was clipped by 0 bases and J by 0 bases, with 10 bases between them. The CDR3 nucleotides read TGTGCCAGCAGCTTGGTGGGGCAGAGCTCCTACGAGCAGTACTTC. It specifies CASSLVGQSSYEQYF.

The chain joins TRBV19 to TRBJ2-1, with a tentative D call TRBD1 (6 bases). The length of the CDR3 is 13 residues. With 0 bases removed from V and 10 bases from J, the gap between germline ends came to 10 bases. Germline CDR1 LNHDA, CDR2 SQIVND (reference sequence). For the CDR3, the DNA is TGTGCCAGTAGTATAGACAGGGGATCGGAGCAGTTCTTC. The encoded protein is CASSIDRGSEQFF. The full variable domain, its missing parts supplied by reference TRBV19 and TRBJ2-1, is DGGITQSPKYLFRKEGQNVTLSCEQNLNHDAMYWYRQDPGQGLRLIYYSQIVNDFQKGDIAEGYSVSREKKESFPLTVTSAQKNPTAFYLCASSIDRGSEQFFGPGTRLTVL.

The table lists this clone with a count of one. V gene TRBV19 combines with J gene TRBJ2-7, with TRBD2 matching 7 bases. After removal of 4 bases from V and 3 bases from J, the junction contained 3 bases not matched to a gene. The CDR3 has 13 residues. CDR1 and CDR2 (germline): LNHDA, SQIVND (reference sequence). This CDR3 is CASSRGGGYEQYF. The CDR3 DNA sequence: TGTGCCAGTAGTAGGGGGGGTGGCTACGAGCAGTACTTC.

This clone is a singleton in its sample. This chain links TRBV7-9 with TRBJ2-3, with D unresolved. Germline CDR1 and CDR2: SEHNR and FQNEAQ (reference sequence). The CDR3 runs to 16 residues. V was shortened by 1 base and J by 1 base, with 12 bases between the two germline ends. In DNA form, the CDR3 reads TGTGCCAGCAGCTTAGGTCGCCTTCGGGGCACAGATACGCAGTATTTT. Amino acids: CASSLGRLRGTDTQYF. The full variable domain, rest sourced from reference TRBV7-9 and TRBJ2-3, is DTGVSQNPRHKITKRGQNVTFRCDPISEHNRLYWYRQTLGQGPEFLTYFQNEAQLEKSRLLSDRFSAERPKGSFSTLEIQRTEQGDSAMYLCASSLGRLRGTDTQYFGPGTRLTVL.

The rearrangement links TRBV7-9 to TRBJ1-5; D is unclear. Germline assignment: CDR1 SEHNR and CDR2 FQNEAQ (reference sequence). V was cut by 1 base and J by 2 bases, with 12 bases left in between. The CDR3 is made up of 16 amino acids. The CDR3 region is CASSLGAGSGNQPQHF. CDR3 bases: TGTGCCAGCAGCTTAGGGGCGGGTTCGGGCAATCAGCCCCAGCATTTT.

The DNA of the CDR3 is TGCGCCAGTAGGGTCTTTACAGGGAATCAAGAGACCCAGTACTTC. This sequence encodes CASRVFTGNQETQYF. The chain uses TRBV5-1 and TRBJ2-5; a weak D match, TRBD1 (6 bases). Germline assignment: CDR1 SGHRS and CDR2 YFSETQ. The CDR3 spans 15 residues. V shed 8 bases and J shed 2 bases, with 19 bases lying between them. Combining the CDR3 with reference TRBV5-1 and TRBJ2-5 gives the whole variable domain KAGVTQTPRYLIKTRGQQVTLSCSPISGHRSVSWYQQTPGQGLQFLFEYFSETQRNKGNFPGRFSGRQFSNSRSEMNVSTLELGDSALYLCASRVFTGNQETQYFGPGTRLLVL.

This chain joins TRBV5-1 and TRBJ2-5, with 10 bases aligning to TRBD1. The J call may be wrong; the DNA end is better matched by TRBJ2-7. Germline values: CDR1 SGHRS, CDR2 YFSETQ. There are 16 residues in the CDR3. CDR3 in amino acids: CASSLSGTGASNEQYF. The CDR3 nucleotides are TGCGCCAGCAGCTTGAGTGGGACAGGGGCGTCCAACGAGCAGTACTTC.